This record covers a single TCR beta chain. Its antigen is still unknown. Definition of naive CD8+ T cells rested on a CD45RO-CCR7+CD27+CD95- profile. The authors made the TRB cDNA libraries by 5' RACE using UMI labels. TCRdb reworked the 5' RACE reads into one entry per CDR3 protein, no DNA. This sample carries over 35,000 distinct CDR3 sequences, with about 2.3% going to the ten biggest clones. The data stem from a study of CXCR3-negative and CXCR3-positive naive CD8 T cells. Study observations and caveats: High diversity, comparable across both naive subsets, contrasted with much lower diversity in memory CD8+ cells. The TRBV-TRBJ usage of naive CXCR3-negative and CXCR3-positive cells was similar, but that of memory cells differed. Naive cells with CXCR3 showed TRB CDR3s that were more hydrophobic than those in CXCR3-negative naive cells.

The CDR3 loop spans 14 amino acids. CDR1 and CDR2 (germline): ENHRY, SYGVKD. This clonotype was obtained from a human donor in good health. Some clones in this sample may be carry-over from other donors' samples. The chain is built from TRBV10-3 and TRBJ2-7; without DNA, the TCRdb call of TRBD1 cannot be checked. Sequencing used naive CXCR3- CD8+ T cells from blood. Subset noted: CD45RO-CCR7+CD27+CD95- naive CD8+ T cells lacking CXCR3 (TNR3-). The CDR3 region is CAISEGTGAGEQYF.